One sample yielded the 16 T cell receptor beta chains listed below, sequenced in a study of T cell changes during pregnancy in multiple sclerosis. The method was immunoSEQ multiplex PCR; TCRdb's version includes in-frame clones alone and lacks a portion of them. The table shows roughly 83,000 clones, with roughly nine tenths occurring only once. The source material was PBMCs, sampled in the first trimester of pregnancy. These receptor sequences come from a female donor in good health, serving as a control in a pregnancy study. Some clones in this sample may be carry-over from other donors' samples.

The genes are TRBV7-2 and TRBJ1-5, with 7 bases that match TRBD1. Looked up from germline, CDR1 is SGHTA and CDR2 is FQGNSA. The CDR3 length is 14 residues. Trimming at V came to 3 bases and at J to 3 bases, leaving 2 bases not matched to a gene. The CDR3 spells CASSFGQDNQPQHF. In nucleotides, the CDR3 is TGTGCCAGCAGCTTCGGACAGGACAATCAGCCCCAGCATTTT.

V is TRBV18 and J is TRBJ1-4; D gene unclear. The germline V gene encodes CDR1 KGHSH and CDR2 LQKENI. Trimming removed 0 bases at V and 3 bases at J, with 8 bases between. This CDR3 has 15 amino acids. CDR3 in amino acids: CASSPPAIPNEKLFF. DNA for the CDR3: TGTGCCAGCTCACCACCAGCTATCCCTAATGAAAAACTGTTTTTT. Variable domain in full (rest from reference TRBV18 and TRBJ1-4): NAGVMQNPRHLVRRRGQEARLRCSPMKGHSHVYWYRQLPEEGLKFMVYLQKENIIDESGMPKERFSAEFPKEGPSILRIQQVVRGDSAAYFCASSPPAIPNEKLFFGSGTQLSVL.

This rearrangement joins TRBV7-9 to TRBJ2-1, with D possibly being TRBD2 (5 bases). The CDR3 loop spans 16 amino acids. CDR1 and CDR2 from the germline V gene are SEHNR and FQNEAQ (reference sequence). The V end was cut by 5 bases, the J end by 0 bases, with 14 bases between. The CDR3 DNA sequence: TGTGCCAGCAGCCCCCGAGCGGTCTCCTCCTACAATGAGCAGTTCTTC. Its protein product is CASSPRAVSSYNEQFF.

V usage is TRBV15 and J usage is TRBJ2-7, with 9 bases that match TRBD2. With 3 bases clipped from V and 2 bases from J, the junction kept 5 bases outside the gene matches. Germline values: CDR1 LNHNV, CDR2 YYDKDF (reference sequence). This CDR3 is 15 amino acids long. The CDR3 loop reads CATSRTSGGAYEQYF. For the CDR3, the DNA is TGTGCCACCAGCAGGACTAGCGGAGGGGCCTACGAGCAGTACTTC.

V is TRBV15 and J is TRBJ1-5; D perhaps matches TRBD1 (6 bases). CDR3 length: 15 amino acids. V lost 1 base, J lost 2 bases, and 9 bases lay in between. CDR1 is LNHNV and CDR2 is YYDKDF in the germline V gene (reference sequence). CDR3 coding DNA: TGTGCCACCAGCAGAGGACAGGTCCGCAATCAGCCCCAGCATTTT. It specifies CATSRGQVRNQPQHF.

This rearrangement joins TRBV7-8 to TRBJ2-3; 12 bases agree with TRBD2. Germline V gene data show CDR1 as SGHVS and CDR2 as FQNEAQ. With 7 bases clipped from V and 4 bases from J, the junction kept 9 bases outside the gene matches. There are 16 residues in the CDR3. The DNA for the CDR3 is TGTGCCAGCACCCGCCTGACTAGCGGGAGCTCAGATACGCAGTATTTT. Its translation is CASTRLTSGSSDTQYF.

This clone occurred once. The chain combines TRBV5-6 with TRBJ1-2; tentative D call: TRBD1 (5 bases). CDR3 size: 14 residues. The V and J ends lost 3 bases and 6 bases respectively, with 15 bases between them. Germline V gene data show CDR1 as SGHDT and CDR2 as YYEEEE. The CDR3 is CASSSLGSRDGYTF. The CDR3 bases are TGTGCCAGCAGCTCTCTTGGGTCCAGGGATGGCTACACCTTC.

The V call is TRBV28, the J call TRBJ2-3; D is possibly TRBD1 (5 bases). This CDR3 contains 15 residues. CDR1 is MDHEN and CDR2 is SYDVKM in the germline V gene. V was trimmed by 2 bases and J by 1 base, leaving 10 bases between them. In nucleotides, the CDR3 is TGTGCCAGCAGTTTAGGGGTCAGGGGCACAGATACGCAGTATTTT. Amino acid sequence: CASSLGVRGTDTQYF. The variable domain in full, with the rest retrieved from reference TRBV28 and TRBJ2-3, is DVKVTQSSRYLVKRTGEKVFLECVQDMDHENMFWYRQDPGLGLRLIYFSYDVKMKEKGDIPEGYSVSREKKERFSLILESASTNQTSMYLCASSLGVRGTDTQYFGPGTRLTVL.

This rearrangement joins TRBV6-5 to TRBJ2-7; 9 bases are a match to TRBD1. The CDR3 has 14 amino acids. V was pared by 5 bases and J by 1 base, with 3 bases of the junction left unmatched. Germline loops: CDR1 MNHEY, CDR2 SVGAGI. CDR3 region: CASSTGTGSYEQYF. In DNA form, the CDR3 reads TGTGCCAGCAGTACCGGGACAGGGTCCTACGAGCAGTACTTC.

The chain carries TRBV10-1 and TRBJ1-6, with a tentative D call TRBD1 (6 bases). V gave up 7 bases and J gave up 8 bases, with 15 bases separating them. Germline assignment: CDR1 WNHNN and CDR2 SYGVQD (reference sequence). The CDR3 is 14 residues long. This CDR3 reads CASIDRHLDSPLHF. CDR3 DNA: TGCGCCAGCATCGACAGGCACCTCGATTCACCCCTCCACTTT.

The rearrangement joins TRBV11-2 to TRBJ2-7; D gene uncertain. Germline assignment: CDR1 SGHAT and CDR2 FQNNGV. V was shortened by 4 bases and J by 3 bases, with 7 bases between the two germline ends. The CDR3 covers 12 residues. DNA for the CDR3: TGTGCCAGCAGCTCCTTTTACTACGAGCAGTACTTC. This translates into CASSSFYYEQYF.

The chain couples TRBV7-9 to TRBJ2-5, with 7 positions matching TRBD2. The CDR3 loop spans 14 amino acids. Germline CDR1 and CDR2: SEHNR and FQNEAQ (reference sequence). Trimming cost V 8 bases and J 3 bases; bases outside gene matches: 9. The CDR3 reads CASSVAGGEETQYF. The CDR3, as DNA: TGTGCCAGCTCCGTGGCTGGGGGGGAAGAGACCCAGTACTTC. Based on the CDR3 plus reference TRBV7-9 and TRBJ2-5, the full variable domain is DTGVSQNPRHKITKRGQNVTFRCDPISEHNRLYWYRQTLGQGPEFLTYFQNEAQLEKSRLLSDRFSAERPKGSFSTLEIQRTEQGDSAMYLCASSVAGGEETQYFGPGTRLLVL.

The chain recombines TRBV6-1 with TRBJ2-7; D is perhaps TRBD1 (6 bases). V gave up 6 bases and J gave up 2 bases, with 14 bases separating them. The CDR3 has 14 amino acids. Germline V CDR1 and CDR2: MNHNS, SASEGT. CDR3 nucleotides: TGTGCCAGCAGCTTCAGGGGTCTCCCCTACGAGCAGTACTTC. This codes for CASSFRGLPYEQYF.

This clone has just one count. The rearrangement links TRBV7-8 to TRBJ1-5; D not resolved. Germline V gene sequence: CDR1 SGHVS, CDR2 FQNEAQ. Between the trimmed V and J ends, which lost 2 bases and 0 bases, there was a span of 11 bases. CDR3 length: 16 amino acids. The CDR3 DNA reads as TGTGCCAGCAGCTTACCAGAGGGATATAGCAATCAGCCCCAGCATTTT. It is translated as CASSLPEGYSNQPQHF.

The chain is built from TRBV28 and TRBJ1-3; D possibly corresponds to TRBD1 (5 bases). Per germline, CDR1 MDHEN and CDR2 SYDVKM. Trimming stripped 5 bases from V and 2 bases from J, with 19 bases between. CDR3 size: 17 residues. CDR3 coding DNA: TGTGCCAGCAGTCCCTGGGACGGGAGCCGGACTGGAAACACCATATATTTT. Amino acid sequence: CASSPWDGSRTGNTIYF.

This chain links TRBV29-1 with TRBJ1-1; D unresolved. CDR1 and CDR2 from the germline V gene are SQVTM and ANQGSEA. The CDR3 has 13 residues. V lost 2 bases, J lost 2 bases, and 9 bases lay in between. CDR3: CSVERRYNTEAFF. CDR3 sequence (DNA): TGCAGCGTTGAACGCAGGTACAACACTGAAGCTTTCTTT.